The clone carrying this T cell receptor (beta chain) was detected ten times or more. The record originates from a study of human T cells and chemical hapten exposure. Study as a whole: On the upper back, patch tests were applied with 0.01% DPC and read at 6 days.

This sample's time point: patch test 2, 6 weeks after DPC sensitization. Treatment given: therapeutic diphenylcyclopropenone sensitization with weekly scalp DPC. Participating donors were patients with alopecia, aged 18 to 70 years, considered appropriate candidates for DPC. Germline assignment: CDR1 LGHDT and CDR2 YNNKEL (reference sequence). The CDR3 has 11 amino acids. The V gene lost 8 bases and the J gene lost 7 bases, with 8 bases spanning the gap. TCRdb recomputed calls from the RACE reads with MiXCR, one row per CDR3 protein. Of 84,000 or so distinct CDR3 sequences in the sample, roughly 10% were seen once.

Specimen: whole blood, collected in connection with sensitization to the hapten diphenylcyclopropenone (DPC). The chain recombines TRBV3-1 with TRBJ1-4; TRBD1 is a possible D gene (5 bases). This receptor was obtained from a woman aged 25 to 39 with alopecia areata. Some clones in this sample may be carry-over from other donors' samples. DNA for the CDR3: TGTGCCAGCCAGGGATTTGAAAAACTGTTTTTT. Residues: CASQGFEKLFF. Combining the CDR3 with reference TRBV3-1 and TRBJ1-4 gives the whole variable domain DTAVSQTPKYLVTQMGNDKSIKCEQNLGHDTMYWYKQDSKKFLKIMFSYNNKELIINETVPNRFSPKSPDKAHLNLHINSLELGDSAVYFCASQGFEKLFFGSGTQLSVL.